This entry lists 7 T cell receptor beta chains sequenced from one sample in a study of T cells in Graves' hyperthyroidism and ophthalmopathy. Amplification of TCR beta CDR3 regions was performed using RNA transcripts as template. Using the HTBI primer set, a first-round RT-PCR was run on the TCR CDR3. TCRdb passed the multiplex PCR reads through MiXCR, listing each CDR3 protein once. The sample contains about 420,000 distinct CDR3 sequences, 15% to 19% of which appear only once. Sample: blood. Source of these receptors: a woman between 18 and 30 years old with Graves' hyperthyroidism.

In this sample, this clonotype turned up many times. This chain links TRBV12-3 or TRBV12-4 with TRBJ1-4; perhaps TRBD1 as D (5 bases). Deletions cut 2 bases from V and 6 bases from J, with 7 bases between. The CDR3 spans 13 residues. DNA of the CDR3: TGTGCCAGCAGTTTAAGGGGCGATGAAAAACTGTTTTTT. It specifies CASSLRGDEKLFF.

This clonotype showed up many times. A junction boundary mismatches the germline segment, possibly from a read error. V gene TRBV6-1 combines with J gene TRBJ1-4; weak D call: TRBD1 (5 bases). CDR1 and CDR2 from the germline V gene are MNHNS and SASEGT. The CDR3 has 15 amino acids. The CDR3 reads CASSEVQGANEKLFF. For the CDR3, the DNA is TGTGCCAGCAGCGAAGTTCAGGGAGCTAATGAAAAACTGTTTTTT.

About this clonotype: One base away lies a much larger clone, so this may be a sequencing read error. The chain employs TRBV4-1 and TRBJ2-1, with D hard to call. The germline V gene encodes CDR1 MGHRA and CDR2 YSYEKL. The CDR3 is made up of 14 amino acids. The CDR3: CASSQADPYNGQFF. The CDR3 coding sequence is TGCGCCAGCAGCCAAGCCGACCCCTACAATGGGCAGTTCTTC.

This clonotype has a count of ten or more. This rearrangement joins TRBV30 to TRBJ1-6; maybe TRBD1 (5 bases). The V gene's germline CDR1 is GTSNPN and CDR2 SVGIG (reference sequence). CDR3 length: 15 amino acids. Between the trimmed V and J ends, which lost 4 bases and 8 bases, there was a span of 18 bases. The CDR3 loop reads CAWKTPRGEDSPLHF. As DNA, the CDR3 is TGTGCCTGGAAAACGCCGCGGGGGGAGGATTCACCCCTCCACTTT.

The rearrangement uses TRBV12-5 and TRBJ2-7; D uncertain. With 4 bases removed from V and 1 base from J, the gap between germline ends came to 14 bases. This CDR3 is 15 amino acids long. CDR1 and CDR2 (germline): LGHNT, FRNRAP. CDR3 sequence: CASGSPRVGSYEQYF. For the CDR3, the DNA is TGTGCTAGTGGTTCACCCCGGGTTGGATCCTACGAGCAGTACTTC.

This clonotype was seen many times. The chain couples TRBV7-3 to TRBJ2-3; no definite D call. The CDR3 has 14 residues. V was cut by 4 bases and J by 4 bases, with 12 bases left in between. Germline V CDR1 and CDR2: SGHTA, FQGTGA. CDR3 residues: CASSSRTSSDTQYF. CDR3 bases: TGTGCCAGCAGCTCCCGGACCTCATCAGATACGCAGTATTTT. The whole variable domain, filled in from reference TRBV7-3 and TRBJ2-3, reads GAGVSQTPSNKVTEKGKYVELRCDPISGHTALYWYRQSLGQGPEFLIYFQGTGAADDSGLPNDRFFAVRPEGSVSTLKIQRTERGDSAVYLCASSSRTSSDTQYFGPGTRLTVL.

The chain combines TRBV7-9 with TRBJ2-5; 13 bases are a match to TRBD2. The V gene end was trimmed by 4 bases and the J gene end by 5 bases; junction bases not matched to a gene: 10. The CDR3 spans 17 residues. Germline V gives CDR1 SEHNR, CDR2 FQNEAQ (reference sequence). CDR3 residues: CASSSQLAGGPEETQYF. The CDR3 DNA is TGTGCCAGCAGCTCTCAACTAGCGGGGGGGCCCGAGGAGACCCAGTACTTC.